This entry lists 29 T cell receptor beta chains sequenced from one sample in a study of vaccination and CD4 T cells after COVID-19. Once obtained from cultured CD4+ T cells, the DNA was sequenced using the Oncomine TCR Beta short-read assay. TCRdb redid the calling of the PCR reads with MiXCR, one entry per CDR3 protein. The sample holds some 7,000 distinct CDR3 sequences, 20% to 25% seen once. Documented treatment: roughly 10-day PBMC culture with coronavirus spike peptide pools or control peptides (ViraFEST assay). For these receptors, no antigen is known. Sequenced material: CD4+ T cells from blood, cultured in vitro, taken after SARS-CoV-2 vaccination. Every receptor here comes from a human donor who had recovered from COVID-19.

A word on this clonotype: This may stem from a read error, because a much larger clone lies one nucleotide away. The CDR3 carries no conserved terminal phenylalanine or tryptophan, so it likely arises from a read error. CDR3 sequence reads: CASSLTGTYEQYI. Written as DNA, the CDR3 is TGTGCCAGCAGTTTGACAGGGACCTACGAGCAGTACATC. The J gene is TRBJ2-7, the V gene TRBV28; 7 bases match TRBD1. In germline, CDR1 is MDHEN, CDR2 SYDVKM. The CDR3 loop spans 13 amino acids. With V trimmed by 3 bases and J by 2 bases, 1 base remained unmatched.

This clonotype was seen a few times. For the CDR3, the DNA is TGTGCCTCCGCCCGGGAGGCCCTCCACTTT. It specifies CASAREALHF. The genes are TRBV2 and TRBJ1-6, with no clear D. CDR3 length: 10 amino acids. The V gene's germline CDR1 is SNHLY and CDR2 FYNNEI. V lost 11 bases and J 14 bases, leaving 13 bases between the germline ends. Combining the CDR3 with reference TRBV2 and TRBJ1-6 gives the whole variable domain EPEVTQTPSHQVTQMGQEVILRCVPISNHLYFYWYRQILGQKVEFLVSFYNNEISEKSEIFDDQFSVERPDGSNFTLKIRSTKLEDSAMYFCASAREALHFGNGTRLTVT.

This clonotype is medium-sized (0.01 to 0.1%) within its sample. The chain links TRBV20-1 to TRBJ2-5; TRBD1 aligns across 7 bases. The CDR3 is 13 amino acids. J was trimmed by 2 bases and V by 6 bases; bases with no gene match: 6. Germline loops: CDR1 DFQATT, CDR2 SNEGSKA (reference sequence). The CDR3: CSAKRDRQETQYF. The CDR3 nucleotides read TGCAGTGCCAAGAGGGACAGACAAGAGACCCAGTACTTC.

V gene TRBV4-3 combines with J gene TRBJ2-1; the match to TRBD2 covers 13 bases. This CDR3 spans 15 amino acids. Per the germline V gene, CDR1 is LGHNA and CDR2 is YSLEER. V lost 5 bases and J lost 10; bases outside the gene matches: 8. The CDR3 loop is CASSFGLAGEGEQFF. The CDR3 nucleotides are TGCGCCAGCAGCTTCGGACTAGCGGGAGAAGGGGAGCAGTTCTTC.

The V and J genes are TRBV10-1 and TRBJ1-1; D gene ambiguous. The V end was cut by 4 bases, the J end by 1 base, with 7 bases between. In germline, CDR1 is WNHNN, CDR2 SYGVQD (reference sequence). The CDR3 covers 13 residues. The CDR3 region is CASSVTENTEAFF. The CDR3, as DNA: TGCGCCAGCAGTGTAACAGAGAACACTGAAGCTTTCTTT.

The V and J genes are TRBV7-2 and TRBJ1-1, with D unclear. The germline V and J ends were trimmed by 1 base and 3 bases, with 6 bases remaining between them. The CDR3 sequence is 13 residues long. Germline V gene lookup returns CDR1 SGHTA and CDR2 FQGNSA. CDR3: CASSLVLDTEAFF. The CDR3 nucleotides are TGTGCCAGCAGCTTAGTTTTGGACACTGAAGCTTTCTTT. The full variable domain, rest sourced from reference TRBV7-2 and TRBJ1-1, is GAGVSQSPSNKVTEKGKDVELRCDPISGHTALYWYRQSLGQGLEFLIYFQGNSAPDKSGLPSDRFSAERTGGSVSTLTIQRTQQEDSAVYLCASSLVLDTEAFFGQGTRLTVV.

The chain employs TRBV11-2 and TRBJ2-7; 8 nucleotides agree with TRBD1. The V gene end was trimmed by 5 bases and the J gene end by 6 bases; junction bases not matched to a gene: 3. CDR1 and CDR2 (germline): SGHAT, FQNNGV. This CDR3 spans 12 amino acids. CDR3 sequence reads: CASSTDRGEQYF. CDR3 DNA sequence: TGTGCCAGCAGCACCGACAGGGGCGAGCAGTACTTC.

The chain is built from TRBV28 and TRBJ2-7, with 10 bases fitting TRBD1. This CDR3 spans 15 amino acids. The V gene's germline CDR1 is MDHEN and CDR2 SYDVKM. The CDR3 region has the DNA TGTGTCATCCGTGCCGGGACAGGGGTGTCTTACGAGCAGTACTTC. Amino acid sequence: CVIRAGTGVSYEQYF.

The V and J genes are TRBV5-1 and TRBJ2-1; D is ambiguous. This CDR3 has 13 amino acids. The germline V gene encodes CDR1 SGHRS and CDR2 YFSETQ. Trimming shortened V by 0 bases and J by 3 bases, and 4 bases separated the two germline ends. The CDR3 region is CASSLVGYNEQFF. The CDR3, as DNA: TGCGCCAGCAGCTTGGTAGGCTACAATGAGCAGTTCTTC.

The chain couples TRBV29-1 to TRBJ2-7; TRBD1 aligns across 7 bases. Per germline, CDR1 SQVTM and CDR2 ANQGSEA. The CDR3 contains 12 residues. The trim removed 6 bases at V and 6 bases at J, leaving 8 bases unmatched. CDR3 in DNA: TGCAGCGTCGCCACAGGGGTCGGCGAGCAGTACTTC. Its translation: CSVATGVGEQYF.

The CDR3 region has the DNA TGTGCCAGCAGCAATCAGGGGGTCTATGGCTACACCTTC. This translates into CASSNQGVYGYTF. This chain connects TRBV5-4 to TRBJ1-2; 7 bases agree with TRBD1. Looked up from germline, CDR1 is SGHNT and CDR2 is YYREEE (reference sequence). This CDR3 spans 13 amino acids. V shed 4 bases, J shed 4 bases, and the junction held 4 bases outside the gene matches.

The chain recombines TRBV6-1 with TRBJ1-2; D ambiguous. Per germline, CDR1 MNHNS and CDR2 SASEGT. The CDR3 extends over 13 amino acids. V was cut by 7 bases and J by 8 bases, with 17 bases left in between. CDR3 nucleotides: TGTGCCAGCATCCCAGTATTTCCCGGCGGCTACACCTTC. Encoded protein: CASIPVFPGGYTF.

By frequency in the sample, this clonotype is medium-sized. The V and J genes are TRBV24-1 and TRBJ2-5, with TRBD2 matching over 8 bases. This CDR3 is built from 13 residues. The germline gives CDR1 KGHDR, CDR2 SFDVKD. The ends lost 0 bases at V and 9 bases at J; junction bases unmatched: 2. In nucleotides, the CDR3 is TGTGCCACCAGTGATTTGCCCGGGGGGGCCCAGTACTTC. Amino acids: CATSDLPGGAQYF.

By share of the sample, this clonotype is medium-sized. The chain's CDR3 is CSARVAELNTEAFF. The CDR3 DNA follows: TGCAGTGCTAGAGTGGCCGAGCTGAACACTGAAGCTTTCTTT. V gene TRBV20-1 combines with J gene TRBJ1-1; unclear D gene. Trimming took off 1 base at V and 0 bases at J, with 9 bases between the two ends. This CDR3 is built from 14 residues. Germline V gives CDR1 DFQATT, CDR2 SNEGSKA (reference sequence).

This clonotype ranks as medium-sized. The gene calls are TRBV6-1 and TRBJ2-5; 14 bases fit TRBD2. Germline CDR1 and CDR2: MNHNS and SASEGT. The CDR3 totals 15 residues. V shed 7 bases, J shed 1 base, and the junction held 2 bases outside the gene matches. This CDR3 reads CASTGLAGGQETQYF. As DNA, the CDR3 is TGTGCCAGCACCGGACTAGCGGGGGGCCAAGAGACCCAGTACTTC.

A few counts support this clonotype. V gene TRBV11-2 combines with J gene TRBJ2-5, with TRBD1 as a possible D gene (6 bases). V was trimmed by 5 bases and J by 1 base, leaving 11 bases between them. The germline V gene encodes CDR1 SGHAT and CDR2 FQNNGV. The CDR3 spans 14 residues. In DNA form, the CDR3 reads TGTGCCAGCAGCATAGGACAGTCCCAAGAGACCCAGTACTTC. Its protein product is CASSIGQSQETQYF.

Concerning this clonotype itself: It may be a read error: a sequence one base away is much more abundant. The V gene is TRBV7-2, the J gene TRBJ2-7, with D tentatively TRBD2 (6 bases). The CDR3 is 15 amino acids. V lost 3 bases and J lost 9, with 21 bases in between. Germline CDR1 and CDR2: SGHTA and FQGNSA. In DNA, the CDR3 is TGTGCCAGCAGCTTGGCTAGCGAGTCTCACCACGGGCAGTACTTC. Residues: CASSLASESHHGQYF.

The chain links TRBV6-2 or TRBV6-3 to TRBJ1-5, with D maybe TRBD1 (6 bases). The CDR3 runs 16 residues. V was trimmed by 4 bases and J by 4 bases, leaving 17 bases between them. The V gene's germline CDR1 is MNHEY and CDR2 SVGEGT. The CDR3 region has the DNA TGTGCCAGCAGTTCGGGACACAACAGCAATAATCAGCCCCAGCATTTT. Encoded protein: CASSSGHNSNNQPQHF.

This clonotype has more than one count but fewer than ten. The gene calls are TRBV7-9 and TRBJ2-2; tentative D call: TRBD2 (5 bases). Germline CDR1 reads SEHNR; CDR2 reads FQNEAQ (reference sequence). V was shortened by 1 base and J by 3 bases, with 6 bases between the two germline ends. CDR3 length equals 14 residues. DNA for the CDR3: TGTGCCAGCAGCTTAGGGCGGGACACCGGGGAGCTGTTTTTT. This sequence encodes CASSLGRDTGELFF.

J is TRBJ2-1 and V is TRBV5-1; 11 nucleotides match TRBD2. CDR1 SGHRS and CDR2 YFSETQ come from the germline V gene. V was clipped by 4 bases and J by 6 bases; unmatched bases: 9. CDR3 length: 16 residues. For the CDR3, the DNA is TGCGCCAGCAGCGGGTGGGGGACTAGCGGATCCAATGAGCAGTTCTTC. It is translated as CASSGWGTSGSNEQFF.

This clonotype is judged medium-sized. The CDR3 spells CASKRGAAYEQYF. For the CDR3, the DNA is TGTGCCAGCAAGCGGGGAGCAGCCTACGAGCAGTACTTC. The chain employs TRBV27 and TRBJ2-7, with TRBD2 matching 7 bases. Trimming cost V 7 bases and J 2 bases; bases outside gene matches: 5. CDR3 size: 13 residues. CDR1 MNHEY and CDR2 SMNVEV come from the germline V gene (reference sequence).

By share, this clonotype counts as medium-sized. The chain employs TRBV4-3 and TRBJ2-7; TRBD2 agrees at 7 bases. The CDR3 is 15 residues long. Trimming removed 4 bases from V and 4 bases from J; junction bases left unmatched: 10. Germline CDR1 LGHNA, CDR2 YSLEER. CDR3 sequence (DNA): TGCGCCAGCAGCCGTGAGTTCTTGGGGGGGTACGAGCAGTACTTC. Translated, it gives CASSREFLGGYEQYF.

This clonotype is medium-sized within its sample. This sequence joins TRBV27 and TRBJ2-3; 7 nucleotides align to TRBD1. Germline trimming cut 6 bases from V and 6 bases from J; bases unmatched to any gene: 3. The CDR3 runs to 12 residues. The germline CDR1 and CDR2 sequences are MNHEY and SMNVEV (reference sequence). The CDR3 region is CASSTRGDTQYF. The CDR3, as DNA: TGTGCCAGCAGCACCAGGGGGGATACGCAGTATTTT.

This clonotype occurred a few times. The V and J genes are TRBV6-5 and TRBJ1-6, with TRBD1 matching 7 bases. Germline values: CDR1 MNHEY, CDR2 SVGAGI. The CDR3 sequence is 17 residues long. V gave up 4 bases and J gave up 10 bases; unmatched junction bases: 16. This CDR3 reads CASSFSPGTVRGSPLHF. DNA for the CDR3: TGTGCCAGCAGTTTTTCCCCCGGGACAGTGCGAGGGTCACCCCTCCACTTT.

This sequence joins TRBV6-1 and TRBJ2-1; 8 nucleotides line up with TRBD1. V lost 6 bases to trimming and J lost 7 bases; unmatched junction nucleotides: 11. This CDR3 is built from 15 residues. CDR1 is MNHNS, CDR2 SASEGT, per germline. Here the CDR3 reads CASRDAGGARNEQFF. DNA of the CDR3: TGTGCCAGCAGAGACGCAGGGGGCGCAAGGAATGAGCAGTTCTTC.

This clonotype turned up a few times. As DNA, the CDR3 is TGTGCCAGCAGCTTTGTGGGGGGTGGAGATTACGAGCAGTACTTC. It translates to CASSFVGGGDYEQYF. The chain couples TRBV7-3 to TRBJ2-7; TRBD2 is a possible D gene (6 bases). CDR3 length: 15 amino acids. Trimming shortened V by 3 bases and J by 4 bases, and 16 bases separated the two germline ends. Germline V gives CDR1 SGHTA, CDR2 FQGTGA. Full variable domain (remainder filled in from reference TRBV7-3 and TRBJ2-7): GAGVSQTPSNKVTEKGKYVELRCDPISGHTALYWYRQSLGQGPEFLIYFQGTGAADDSGLPNDRFFAVRPEGSVSTLKIQRTERGDSAVYLCASSFVGGGDYEQYFGPGTRLTVT.

The chain recombines TRBV7-8 with TRBJ2-4; D remains unclear. Germline V gives CDR1 SGHVS, CDR2 FQNEAQ. This CDR3 is built from 11 residues. V was pared by 0 bases and J by 9 bases, with 3 bases between. CDR3 amino acids: CASSLAAIQYF. As DNA, the CDR3 is TGTGCCAGCAGCTTAGCTGCCATTCAGTACTTC.

About this clonotype itself: A read error may account for a junction end that differs from germline. This chain links TRBV7-2 with TRBJ2-3; 9 bases fit TRBD2. The length of the CDR3 is 16 residues. Germline V CDR1 and CDR2: SGHTA, FQGNSA. This CDR3 reads CASSPSTGTSIDTQYF. The CDR3 DNA sequence: TGTGCCAGCAGCCCATCCACCGGGACTAGCATAGATACGCAGTATTTT.

The chain is built from TRBV19 and TRBJ2-7; 9 bases align to TRBD1. The V and J ends lost 5 bases and 6 bases, in that order; junction bases with no gene match: 11. The germline gives CDR1 LNHDA, CDR2 SQIVND (reference sequence). The CDR3 has 15 amino acids. CDR3 bases: TGTGCCAGTAGTGCCTCGACAGGGGGAGGCGGCGAGCAGTACTTC. Amino acids: CASSASTGGGGEQYF.